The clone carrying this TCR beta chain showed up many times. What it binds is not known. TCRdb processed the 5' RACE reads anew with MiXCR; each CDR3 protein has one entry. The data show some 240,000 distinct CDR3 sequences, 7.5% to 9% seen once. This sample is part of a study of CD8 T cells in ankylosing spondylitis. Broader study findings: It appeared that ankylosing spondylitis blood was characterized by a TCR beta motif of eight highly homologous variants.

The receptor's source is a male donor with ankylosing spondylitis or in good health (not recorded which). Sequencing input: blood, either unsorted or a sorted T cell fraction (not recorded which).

CDR3 protein: CAISETGSPTGELFF. CDR3 in DNA: TGTGCCATCAGTGAGACAGGGAGCCCCACCGGGGAGCTGTTTTTT. V gene TRBV10-3 combines with J gene TRBJ2-2, with D possibly being TRBD1 (6 bases). This CDR3 spans 15 amino acids. Germline V gives CDR1 ENHRY, CDR2 SYGVKD. Trimming pared 2 bases from V and 4 bases from J, leaving 11 bases between.